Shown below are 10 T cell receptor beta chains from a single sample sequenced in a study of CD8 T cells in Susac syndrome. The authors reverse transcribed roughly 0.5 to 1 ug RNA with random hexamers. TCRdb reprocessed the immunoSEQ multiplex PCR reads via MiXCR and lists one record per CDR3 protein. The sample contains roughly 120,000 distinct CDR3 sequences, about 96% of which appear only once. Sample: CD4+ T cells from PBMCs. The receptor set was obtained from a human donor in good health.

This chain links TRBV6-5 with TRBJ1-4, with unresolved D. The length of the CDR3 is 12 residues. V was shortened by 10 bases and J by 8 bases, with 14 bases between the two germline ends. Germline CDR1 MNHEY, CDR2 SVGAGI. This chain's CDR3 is CATPRRKEKLFF. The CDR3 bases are TGTGCCACCCCCCGCAGGAAGGAAAAACTGTTTTTT.

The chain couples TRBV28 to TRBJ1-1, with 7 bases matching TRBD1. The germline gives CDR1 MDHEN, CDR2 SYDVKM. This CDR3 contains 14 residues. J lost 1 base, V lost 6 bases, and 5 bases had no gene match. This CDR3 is CASRLGTANTEAFF. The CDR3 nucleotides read TGTGCCAGCAGACTGGGGACAGCGAACACTGAAGCTTTCTTT.

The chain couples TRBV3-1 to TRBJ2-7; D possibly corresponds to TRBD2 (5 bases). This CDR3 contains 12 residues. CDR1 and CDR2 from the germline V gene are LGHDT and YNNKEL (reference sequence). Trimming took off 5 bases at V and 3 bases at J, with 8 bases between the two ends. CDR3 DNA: TGTGCCAGCAGCGCGGGCCGCTACGAGCAGTACTTC. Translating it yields CASSAGRYEQYF.

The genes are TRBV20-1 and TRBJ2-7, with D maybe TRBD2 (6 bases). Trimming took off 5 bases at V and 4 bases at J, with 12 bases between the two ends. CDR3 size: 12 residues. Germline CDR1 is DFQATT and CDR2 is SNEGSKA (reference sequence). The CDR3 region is CSAGGRGYEQYF. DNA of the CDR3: TGCAGTGCTGGGGGACGGGGGTACGAGCAGTACTTC.

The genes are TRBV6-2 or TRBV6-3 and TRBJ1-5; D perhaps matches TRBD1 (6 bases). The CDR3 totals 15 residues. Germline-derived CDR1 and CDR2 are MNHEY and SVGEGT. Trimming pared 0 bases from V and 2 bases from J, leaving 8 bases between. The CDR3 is CASSYSEGGNQPQHF. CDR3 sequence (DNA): TGTGCCAGCAGTTACTCGGAGGGGGGCAATCAGCCCCAGCATTTT.

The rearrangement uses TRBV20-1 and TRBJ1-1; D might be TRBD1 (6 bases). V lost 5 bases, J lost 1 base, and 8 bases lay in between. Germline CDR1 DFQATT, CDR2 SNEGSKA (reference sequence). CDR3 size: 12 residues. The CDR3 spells CSAFRGNTEAFF. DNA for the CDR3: TGCAGTGCTTTCAGGGGGAACACTGAAGCTTTCTTT.

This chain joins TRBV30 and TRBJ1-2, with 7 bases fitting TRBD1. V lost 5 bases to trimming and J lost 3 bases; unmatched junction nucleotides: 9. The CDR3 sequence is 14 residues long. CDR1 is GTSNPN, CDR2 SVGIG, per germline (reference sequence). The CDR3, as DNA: TGTGCCTGGGCCCTACAGGGGAGGTACTATGGCTACACCTTC. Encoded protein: CAWALQGRYYGYTF.

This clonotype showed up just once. CDR3 protein: CASSVAGTGGEQFF. The CDR3 nucleotides are TGTGCCAGCAGTGTTGCCGGGACAGGGGGCGAGCAGTTCTTC. The rearrangement links TRBV25-1 to TRBJ2-1; the match to TRBD1 covers 12 bases. Trimming took 4 bases from V and 10 from J; bases not matched to a gene: 5. The CDR3 consists of 14 residues. The germline gives CDR1 MGHDK, CDR2 SYGVNS.

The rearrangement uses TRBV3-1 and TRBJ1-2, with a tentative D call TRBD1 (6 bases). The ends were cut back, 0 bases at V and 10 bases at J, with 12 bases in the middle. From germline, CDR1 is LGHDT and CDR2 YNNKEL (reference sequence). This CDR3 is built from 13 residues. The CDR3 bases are TGTGCCAGCAGCCAAGAGGGACATCGGGACTACACCTTC. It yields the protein CASSQEGHRDYTF.

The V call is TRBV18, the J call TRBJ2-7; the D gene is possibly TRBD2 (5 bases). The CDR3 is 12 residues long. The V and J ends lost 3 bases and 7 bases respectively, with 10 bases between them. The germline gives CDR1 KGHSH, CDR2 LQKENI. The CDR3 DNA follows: TGTGCCAGCTCACCTTCCTCGGGGGAGCAGTACTTC. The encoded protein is CASSPSSGEQYF. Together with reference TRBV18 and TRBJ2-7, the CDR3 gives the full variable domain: NAGVMQNPRHLVRRRGQEARLRCSPMKGHSHVYWYRQLPEEGLKFMVYLQKENIIDESGMPKERFSAEFPKEGPSILRIQQVVRGDSAAYFCASSPSSGEQYFGPGTRLTVT.